Below are 29 T cell receptor beta chains sequenced from a single sample in a study of blood T cell repertoires in COVID-19. Assay used: immunoSEQ multiplex PCR; TCRdb lists only in-frame clones, some missing. This sample has under 80,000 clones; approximately 80% occur once, and the top ten carry about 12%. The material sequenced was peripheral blood. These receptor sequences come from a human donor in a cohort sampled during active COVID-19.

The genes are TRBV19 and TRBJ2-3; a possible D gene is TRBD2 (5 bases). CDR3 length: 14 amino acids. V dropped 10 bases and J dropped 4 bases, with 18 bases sitting between them. Per the germline V gene, CDR1 is LNHDA and CDR2 is SQIVND (reference sequence). Here the CDR3 reads CATRRKGVADTQYF. CDR3 coding DNA: TGTGCCACCAGGAGGAAGGGCGTGGCAGATACGCAGTATTTT.

This clone occurred a few times. The genes are TRBV5-6 and TRBJ2-1; maybe TRBD2 (5 bases). Germline loops: CDR1 SGHDT, CDR2 YYEEEE. The CDR3 length is 16 residues. V lost 4 bases, J lost 7 bases, and 21 bases lay in between. The CDR3 protein is CASSRQLLTGSNEQFF. CDR3 bases: TGTGCCAGCAGCAGGCAGCTTTTAACGGGGTCGAATGAGCAGTTCTTC.

The rearrangement links TRBV7-2 to TRBJ2-5; TRBD2 aligns across 10 bases. The germline V gene encodes CDR1 SGHTA and CDR2 FQGNSA. This CDR3 contains 16 residues. V was clipped by 5 bases and J by 0 bases; unmatched bases: 6. The CDR3, as DNA: TGTGCCAGCAGCCAAGGACTAGCGGCGAACCAAGAGACCCAGTACTTC. Its protein is CASSQGLAANQETQYF.

This clone showed up just a few times. The V call is TRBV7-9, the J call TRBJ2-5; possible D gene TRBD2, 6 bases. Germline V CDR1 and CDR2: SEHNR, FQNEAQ (reference sequence). With 5 bases removed from V and 0 bases from J, the gap between germline ends came to 13 bases. The CDR3 has 15 residues. CDR3 in DNA: TGTGCCAGCAGCCGTAGCGGCGGGTACCAAGAGACCCAGTACTTC. It codes for CASSRSGGYQETQYF.

In this sample, this clone turned up a few times. The rearrangement joins TRBV12-3 or TRBV12-4 to TRBJ1-5; D remains ambiguous. The CDR3 is made up of 12 amino acids. V was trimmed by 6 bases and J by 7 bases, leaving 10 bases between them. The CDR3 reads CASSRDSQPQHF. CDR3 coding DNA: TGTGCCAGCAGCCGGGATTCGCAGCCCCAGCATTTT.

V and J are TRBV2 and TRBJ2-1; TRBD2 agrees at 12 bases. CDR3 size: 17 residues. Germline CDR1 and CDR2: SNHLY and FYNNEI. The V and J ends lost 4 bases and 3 bases, in that order; junction bases with no gene match: 7. Here the CDR3 reads CASSVSSSGGDYNEQFF. The CDR3 nucleotides are TGTGCCAGCAGTGTATCCTCTAGCGGGGGGGACTACAATGAGCAGTTCTTC.

A few counts support this clone. The V and J genes are TRBV5-1 and TRBJ2-1, with TRBD1 as a possible D gene (6 bases). Germline V gene sequence: CDR1 SGHRS, CDR2 YFSETQ. The CDR3 covers 15 residues. The germline V and J ends were trimmed by 3 bases and 7 bases, with 17 bases remaining between them. The CDR3 coding sequence is TGCGCCAGCAGCTCGCTAGGGGGATCAGGGAATGAGCAGTTCTTC. Translating it yields CASSSLGGSGNEQFF.

The chain has TRBV5-1 and TRBJ2-5; TRBD1 matches 10 bases. CDR3 length: 15 residues. Per germline, CDR1 SGHRS and CDR2 YFSETQ. V gave up 4 bases and J gave up 2 bases; unmatched junction bases: 5. The CDR3 bases are TGCGCCAGCAGCCCCCGGGACAGGGGACAAGAGACCCAGTACTTC. This codes for CASSPRDRGQETQYF.

In regard to this clone: One end of the junction is discordant with germline, which a read error may explain. This rearrangement joins TRBV2 to TRBJ2-1; TRBD2 aligns across 15 bases. There are 16 residues in the CDR3. Germline CDR1 SNHLY, CDR2 FYNNEI. CDR3 nucleotides: TGTGCCAGCAGCGAAGCGGGACTAGCGGGGGGAAATGAGCAGTTCTTC. Amino acid sequence: CASSEAGLAGGNEQFF. Combining the CDR3 with reference TRBV2 and TRBJ2-1 gives the whole variable domain EPEVTQTPSHQVTQMGQEVILRCVPISNHLYFYWYRQILGQKVEFLVSFYNNEISEKSEIFDDQFSVERPDGSNFTLKIRSTKLEDSAMYFCASSEAGLAGGNEQFFGPGTRLTVL.

The J gene is TRBJ1-1, the V gene TRBV28, with a tentative D call TRBD1 (6 bases). Germline V gene lookup returns CDR1 MDHEN and CDR2 SYDVKM. There are 13 residues in the CDR3. Trimming took off 6 bases at V and 9 bases at J, with 17 bases between the two ends. Here the CDR3 reads CASSLLQGFKAFF. The CDR3 DNA reads as TGTGCCAGCAGCCTGTTACAGGGCTTTAAAGCTTTCTTT.

This clone appeared once. This same CDR3 is encoded by further DNA sequences in the sample. The V gene is TRBV12-3 or TRBV12-4, the J gene TRBJ2-5, with D hard to call. There are 11 residues in the CDR3. V was clipped by 5 bases and J by 5 bases, with 6 bases between them. CDR3 protein: CASSLRETQYF. The DNA for the CDR3 is TGTGCCAGCAGTCTACGGGAGACCCAGTACTTC.

V gene TRBV28 combines with J gene TRBJ1-5, with 7 bases that match TRBD1. The CDR3 sequence is 15 residues long. V lost 5 bases and J lost 6; bases outside the gene matches: 10. Germline loops: CDR1 MDHEN, CDR2 SYDVKM. The CDR3 DNA sequence: TGTGCCAGCAGTCCTTACAGGGGAGCGGGTCAGCCCCAGCATTTT. Translated, it gives CASSPYRGAGQPQHF.

The chain joins TRBV24-1 to TRBJ2-1; maybe TRBD1 (6 bases). The V and J ends lost 1 base and 7 bases respectively, with 13 bases between them. Germline values: CDR1 KGHDR, CDR2 SFDVKD. The CDR3 extends over 15 amino acids. The CDR3: CATSDLGTGNNEQFF. The DNA for the CDR3 is TGTGCCACCAGTGATTTAGGAACAGGGAATAATGAGCAGTTCTTC.

V gene TRBV9 combines with J gene TRBJ2-2; the match to TRBD2 covers 9 bases. Looked up from germline, CDR1 is SGDLS and CDR2 is YYNGEE. The V and J ends lost 1 base and 7 bases, in that order; junction bases with no gene match: 14. This CDR3 spans 18 amino acids. Here the CDR3 DNA reads TGTGCCAGCAGCGTAAATAGCGGGGGCCTGCCGGGGATCGGGGAGCTGTTTTTT. Translating gives CASSVNSGGLPGIGELFF.

The J gene is TRBJ1-3, the V gene TRBV6-6; D may be TRBD1 (6 bases). Trimming removed 7 bases at V and 2 bases at J, with 12 bases between. Per the germline V gene, CDR1 is MNHNY and CDR2 is SVGAGI (reference sequence). The CDR3 is 14 amino acids. The CDR3 is CASTPAGAGNTIYF. CDR3 nucleotide sequence: TGTGCCAGCACCCCGGCAGGGGCTGGAAACACCATATATTTT.

This clone was detected a few times. This sequence joins TRBV6-6 and TRBJ2-7; maybe TRBD2 (5 bases). Germline-derived CDR1 and CDR2 are MNHNY and SVGAGI (reference sequence). The germline V and J ends were trimmed by 6 bases and 0 bases, with 12 bases remaining between them. CDR3 length: 14 amino acids. CDR3 DNA sequence: TGTGCCAGCAGACTCTCCGACTACTCCTACGAGCAGTACTTC. This translates into CASRLSDYSYEQYF.

This clone was seen only a few times. This chain joins TRBV27 and TRBJ1-6; 7 nucleotides agree with TRBD1. CDR3 length: 13 amino acids. V lost 6 bases and J lost 11; bases outside the gene matches: 7. The germline V gene encodes CDR1 MNHEY and CDR2 SMNVEV (reference sequence). CDR3 coding DNA: TGTGCCAGCAGATCCAGACAGGGTACACCCCTCCACTTT. This codes for CASRSRQGTPLHF.

The CDR3 here is CASSARGRRIGELFF. The CDR3 DNA reads as TGTGCCAGCAGTGCTAGGGGGCGTAGGATCGGGGAGCTGTTTTTT. This sequence joins TRBV2 and TRBJ2-2, with 7 bases fitting TRBD1. CDR1 is SNHLY, CDR2 FYNNEI, per germline. The CDR3 sequence is 15 residues long. Trimming cost V 4 bases and J 7 bases; bases outside gene matches: 9.

The V gene is TRBV7-2, the J gene TRBJ2-1; D gene ambiguous. The CDR3 sequence is 15 residues long. CDR1 and CDR2 (germline): SGHTA, FQGNSA. The ends were cut back, 1 base at V and 8 bases at J, with 15 bases in the middle. The CDR3 region has the DNA TGTGCCAGCAGCTTAGTTGCGGAAGGTGGGTATGAGCAGTTCTTC. This codes for CASSLVAEGGYEQFF.

V gene TRBV9 combines with J gene TRBJ2-7, with TRBD2 matching 11 bases. This CDR3 region has 15 residues. V dropped 4 bases and J dropped 4; count of bases not matched to a gene: 7. The germline V gene encodes CDR1 SGDLS and CDR2 YYNGEE. In DNA, the CDR3 is TGTGCCAGCAGCCCTGCTAGCGGGGGGCTTTACGAGCAGTACTTC. Translating it yields CASSPASGGLYEQYF.

The chain couples TRBV4-1 to TRBJ2-1, with D possibly TRBD2 on 6 matching bases. The germline V gene has CDR1 MGHRA and CDR2 YSYEKL. Between the trimmed V and J ends, which lost 1 base and 4 bases, there was a span of 11 bases. The CDR3 sequence is 15 residues long. CDR3: CASSQALLAYNEQFF. The CDR3 DNA follows: TGCGCCAGCAGCCAAGCCCTCCTAGCGTACAATGAGCAGTTCTTC.

This clone occurred once. V and J are TRBV9 and TRBJ2-1; 9 positions match TRBD1. After removal of 4 bases from V and 7 bases from J, the junction contained 9 bases not matched to a gene. The CDR3 sequence is 15 residues long. Germline V gene lookup returns CDR1 SGDLS and CDR2 YYNGEE. DNA for the CDR3: TGTGCCAGCAGCCCCGGGACAGGGAACTATAATGAGCAGTTCTTC. This encodes CASSPGTGNYNEQFF.

This clone was seen once. The chain is built from TRBV25-1 and TRBJ1-2; 7 bases align to TRBD1. V gave up 7 bases and J gave up 8 bases; unmatched junction bases: 7. CDR1 and CDR2 (germline): MGHDK, SYGVNS. The CDR3 runs to 12 residues. The CDR3: CASTTGVGGYTF. The CDR3 DNA reads TGTGCCAGCACTACAGGGGTGGGCGGCTACACCTTC.

Here the CDR3 DNA reads TGTGCCAGCAGCGTGGGACTAGCGGGAGTTGGCTACAATGAGCAGTTCTTC. It encodes CASSVGLAGVGYNEQFF. The J gene is TRBJ2-1, the V gene TRBV5-8; 14 bases line up with TRBD2. Trimming removed 4 bases from V and 3 bases from J; junction bases left unmatched: 6. Germline CDR1 SGHTS, CDR2 YDEGEE. The CDR3 runs to 17 residues. The variable domain in full, completed from reference TRBV5-8 and TRBJ2-1, reads EAGVTQSPTHLIKTRGQQATLRCSPISGHTSVYWYQQALGLGLQFLLWYDEGEERNRGNFPPRFSGRQFPNYSSELNVNALELEDSALYLCASSVGLAGVGYNEQFFGPGTRLTVL.

The chain combines TRBV7-3 with TRBJ2-5; TRBD2 matches 9 bases. Trimming at V came to 4 bases and at J to 5 bases, leaving 8 bases not matched to a gene. Germline lookup yields CDR1 SGHTA and CDR2 FQGTGA. The CDR3 consists of 15 residues. The CDR3 protein is CASSSAGGFGETQYF. CDR3 coding DNA: TGTGCCAGCAGCTCAGCGGGGGGCTTCGGGGAGACCCAGTACTTC.

The chain has TRBV10-2 and TRBJ1-1, with a weak D call TRBD1 (6 bases). V was cut by 3 bases and J by 6 bases, with 14 bases left in between. CDR1 is WSHSY, CDR2 SAAADI, per germline. CDR3 length equals 14 residues. Here the CDR3 reads CASSEYRVGAEAFF. CDR3 DNA: TGCGCCAGCAGTGAATACAGGGTCGGGGCTGAAGCTTTCTTT.

The rearrangement joins TRBV18 to TRBJ2-5, with D perhaps TRBD2 (5 bases). Germline values: CDR1 KGHSH, CDR2 LQKENI. The ends were cut back, 4 bases at V and 4 bases at J, with 7 bases in the middle. This CDR3 contains 12 residues. CDR3 sequence: CASSQSGETQYF. The DNA of the CDR3 is TGTGCCAGCTCACAGAGCGGAGAGACCCAGTACTTC.

The chain uses TRBV30 and TRBJ2-5, with a weak D call TRBD1 (6 bases). This CDR3 has 13 residues. Trimming stripped 8 bases from V and 5 bases from J, with 18 bases between. The germline gives CDR1 GTSNPN, CDR2 SVGIG (reference sequence). The CDR3 bases are TGTGCCCACCGAGGGGGAACGTACGAGACCCAGTACTTC. This sequence encodes CAHRGGTYETQYF.

The rearrangement links TRBV7-2 to TRBJ2-3; weak D call: TRBD2 (5 bases). CDR3 size: 15 residues. V lost 2 bases, J lost 1 base, and 10 bases lay in between. Germline loops: CDR1 SGHTA, CDR2 FQGNSA. The CDR3 DNA follows: TGTGCCAGCAGCTTAAACGGGATTCGCACAGATACGCAGTATTTT. It specifies CASSLNGIRTDTQYF. Complete variable domain (other parts from reference TRBV7-2 and TRBJ2-3): GAGVSQSPSNKVTEKGKDVELRCDPISGHTALYWYRQSLGQGLEFLIYFQGNSAPDKSGLPSDRFSAERTGGSVSTLTIQRTQQEDSAVYLCASSLNGIRTDTQYFGPGTRLTVL.